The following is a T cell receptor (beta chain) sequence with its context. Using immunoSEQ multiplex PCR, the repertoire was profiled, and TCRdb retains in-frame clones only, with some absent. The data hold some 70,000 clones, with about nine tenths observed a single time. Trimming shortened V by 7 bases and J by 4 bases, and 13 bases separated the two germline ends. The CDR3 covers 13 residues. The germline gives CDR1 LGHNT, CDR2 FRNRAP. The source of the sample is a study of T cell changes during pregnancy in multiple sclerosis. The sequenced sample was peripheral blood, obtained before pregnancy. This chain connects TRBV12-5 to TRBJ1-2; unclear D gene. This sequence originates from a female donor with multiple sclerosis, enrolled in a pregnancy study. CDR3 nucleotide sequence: TGTGCTAGTGATTCGGGGTTGGGCTATGGCTACACCTTC. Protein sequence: CASDSGLGYGYTF.